Each of the 32 T cell receptor beta chains below was sequenced from the same sample in a study of T cell repertoires in cytomegalovirus infection. TCRdb re-analysed the reads in MiXCR, keeping a single row per CDR3 protein. Altogether 550,000 to 850,000 distinct CDR3 sequences are present, approximately 33% being singletons, with the ten largest covering around a sixth. No antigen is known for these receptors. Here the sequenced sample was cultured PBMCs, taken from culture after CMV antigen stimulation. The origin of the receptors is a human donor in good health (CMV status not recorded). Some clones in this sample may be carry-over from other donors' samples.

This clonotype was counted at least ten times. The genes are TRBV7-6 and TRBJ1-1; weak D call: TRBD1 (5 bases). The CDR3 extends over 17 amino acids. Trimming left V 1 base short and J 1 base short, with 16 bases between. Germline CDR1 reads SGHVS; CDR2 reads FNYEAQ. The CDR3 coding sequence is TGTGCCAGCAGCTTAGGTTTTAGGGGCTGGGGGAACACTGAAGCTTTCTTT. It codes for CASSLGFRGWGNTEAFF.

The table lists this clonotype with many counts. The chain uses TRBV7-2 and TRBJ2-7; the D gene could be TRBD1 or TRBD2 (5 bases each). Trimming removed 4 bases from V and 5 bases from J, with 12 bases in between. This CDR3 comprises 13 residues. From germline, CDR1 is SGHTA and CDR2 FQGNSA. CDR3 in amino acids: CASSSVRGDEQYF. CDR3 DNA sequence: TGTGCCAGCAGCTCCGTGAGGGGTGACGAGCAGTACTTC.

The chain is built from TRBV27 and TRBJ1-4; 9 positions match TRBD1. CDR1 MNHEY and CDR2 SMNVEV come from the germline V gene (reference sequence). V gave up 6 bases and J gave up 7 bases; unmatched junction bases: 12. The CDR3 length is 16 residues. The CDR3 coding sequence is TGTGCCAGCAGGAGAAGGTTGACAGGGGGGATTGAAAAACTGTTTTTT. This gives the protein CASRRRLTGGIEKLFF. The full variable domain, its missing parts supplied by reference TRBV27 and TRBJ1-4, is EAQVTQNPRYLITVTGKKLTVTCSQNMNHEYMSWYRQDPGLGLRQIYYSMNVEVTDKGDVPEGYKVSRKEKRNFPLILESPSPNQTSLYFCASRRRLTGGIEKLFFGSGTQLSVL.

This clonotype was observed a few times. The rearrangement uses TRBV6-5 and TRBJ1-2; the D gene is possibly TRBD1 (5 bases). Trimming left V 0 bases short and J 4 bases short, with 12 bases between. There are 15 residues in the CDR3. CDR1 is MNHEY and CDR2 is SVGAGI in the germline V gene. This chain's CDR3 is CASSYSGQGTYGYTF. As DNA, the CDR3 is TGTGCCAGCAGTTACTCGGGGCAGGGTACCTATGGCTACACCTTC.

The chain employs TRBV24-1 and TRBJ2-1; 7 nucleotides agree with TRBD2. With 10 bases clipped from V and 2 bases from J, the junction kept 4 bases outside the gene matches. This CDR3 comprises 13 residues. The germline V gene has CDR1 KGHDR and CDR2 SFDVKD. The CDR3 spells CATGGGPYNEQFF. The CDR3 DNA sequence: TGTGCCACGGGCGGGGGTCCCTACAATGAGCAGTTCTTC.

The V and J genes are TRBV18 and TRBJ1-2; D is perhaps TRBD1 (6 bases). The V gene lost 6 bases and the J gene lost 8 bases, with 16 bases spanning the gap. Germline V gives CDR1 KGHSH, CDR2 LQKENI. The CDR3 length is 13 residues. The CDR3 DNA is TGTGCCAGCTCCCGGGGGGGGCCCGACGGCTACACCTTC. This translates into CASSRGGPDGYTF.

The rearrangement links TRBV6-5 to TRBJ1-2, with a tentative D call TRBD1 (5 bases). Trimming left V 6 bases short and J 1 base short, with 12 bases between. The V gene's germline CDR1 is MNHEY and CDR2 SVGAGI. There are 14 residues in the CDR3. In nucleotides, the CDR3 is TGTGCCAGCAGACGGACACAACTTAACTATGGCTACACCTTC. Amino acids: CASRRTQLNYGYTF.

In its sample, this clonotype was seen a few times. This rearrangement joins TRBV7-2 to TRBJ2-1; the D call may be TRBD1 or TRBD2 (5 bases each). This CDR3 has 13 residues. Germline CDR1 reads SGHTA; CDR2 reads FQGNSA. Trimming removed 6 bases from V and 4 bases from J, with 10 bases in between. The CDR3 is CASSFGTYNEQFF. CDR3 in DNA: TGTGCCAGCAGTTTCGGGACGTACAATGAGCAGTTCTTC.

The chain uses TRBV28 and TRBJ1-5, with a weak D call TRBD1 (6 bases). Germline CDR1 and CDR2: MDHEN and SYDVKM. CDR3 length equals 14 residues. V was trimmed by 6 bases and J by 5 bases, leaving 14 bases between them. CDR3 sequence: CASSLTGYYQPQHF. The CDR3, as DNA: TGTGCCAGCAGCCTAACAGGGTATTATCAGCCCCAGCATTTT.

This clonotype has a handful of counts. The chain has TRBV7-8 and TRBJ2-2; D is unclear. CDR1 and CDR2 (germline): SGHVS, FQNEAQ. Trimming removed 3 bases from V and 7 bases from J, with 15 bases in between. The CDR3 totals 15 residues. CDR3 DNA: TGTGCCAGCAGCTTCGCATGGAACCAGGACGGGGAGCTGTTTTTT. Translation gives CASSFAWNQDGELFF.

The table lists this clonotype with a few counts. The genes are TRBV27 and TRBJ2-1, with 9 bases fitting TRBD2. From germline, CDR1 is MNHEY and CDR2 SMNVEV (reference sequence). Germline trimming cut 6 bases from V and 7 bases from J; bases unmatched to any gene: 10. The CDR3 consists of 15 residues. The CDR3 sequence is CASSSRGLASNEQFF. The CDR3 region has the DNA TGTGCCAGCAGCTCTAGGGGACTAGCATCAAATGAGCAGTTCTTC.

The J gene is TRBJ1-5, the V gene TRBV7-9; TRBD1 might be the D (5 bases). Trimming shortened V by 5 bases and J by 4 bases, and 9 bases separated the two germline ends. Germline values: CDR1 SEHNR, CDR2 FQNEAQ (reference sequence). The CDR3 loop spans 13 amino acids. The CDR3 loop reads CASSRTINQPQHF. CDR3 sequence (DNA): TGTGCCAGCAGCAGGACAATAAATCAGCCCCAGCATTTT. Full variable domain (remainder filled in from reference TRBV7-9 and TRBJ1-5): DTGVSQNPRHKITKRGQNVTFRCDPISEHNRLYWYRQTLGQGPEFLTYFQNEAQLEKSRLLSDRFSAERPKGSFSTLEIQRTEQGDSAMYLCASSRTINQPQHFGDGTRLSIL.

This clonotype has more than one count but fewer than ten. The J gene is TRBJ1-1, the V gene TRBV10-3, with D uncertain. This CDR3 spans 15 amino acids. Germline assignment: CDR1 ENHRY and CDR2 SYGVKD. The V and J ends lost 0 bases and 2 bases respectively, with 10 bases between them. CDR3 amino acids: CAISESENGNTEAFF. The CDR3 DNA reads as TGTGCCATCAGTGAGTCCGAGAACGGCAACACTGAAGCTTTCTTT.

The J gene is TRBJ2-1, the V gene TRBV29-1, with D maybe TRBD2 (5 bases). Germline CDR1 reads SQVTM; CDR2 reads ANQGSEA. The CDR3 covers 13 residues. Deletions cut 0 bases from V and 12 bases from J, with 15 bases between. This CDR3 reads CSVEDTGLAGQFF. The CDR3 region has the DNA TGCAGCGTTGAAGATACGGGCCTGGCGGGGCAGTTCTTC.

This clonotype was seen repeatedly, ten times or more. The chain recombines TRBV7-2 with TRBJ1-3; no firm D call. V was cut by 3 bases and J by 4 bases, with 10 bases left in between. The CDR3 is 14 residues long. Germline V gene sequence: CDR1 SGHTA, CDR2 FQGNSA. CDR3 sequence (DNA): TGTGCCAGCAGCTTGGCGGTTGGGGGAAACACCATATATTTT. Translation gives CASSLAVGGNTIYF.

The chain is built from TRBV7-4 and TRBJ1-5, with D uncertain. Between the trimmed V and J ends, which lost 2 bases and 4 bases, there was a span of 15 bases. The CDR3 runs 16 residues. CDR1 is SGHVT and CDR2 is SQSDAQ in the germline V gene. Here the CDR3 DNA reads TGTGCCAGCAGCTTATCTGGTCACCGGCGGAATCAGCCCCAGCATTTT. Amino acid sequence: CASSLSGHRRNQPQHF. Looking up the rest from reference TRBV7-4 and TRBJ1-5 gives the full variable domain: GAGVSQSPRYKVAKRGRDVALRCDSISGHVTLYWYRQTLGQGSEVLTYSQSDAQRDKSGRPSGRFSAERPERSVSTLKIQRTEQGDSAVYLCASSLSGHRRNQPQHFGDGTRLSIL.

This clonotype appeared a few times. The genes are TRBV27 and TRBJ1-3, with unresolved D. The CDR3 extends over 15 amino acids. Germline lookup yields CDR1 MNHEY and CDR2 SMNVEV (reference sequence). V was clipped by 6 bases and J by 2 bases, with 14 bases between them. The CDR3 DNA reads TGTGCCAGCAGACCCCTGGCGCGGGCTGGAAACACCATATATTTT. Translating gives CASRPLARAGNTIYF.

Concerning this clonotype itself: A read error may explain this, as a much larger clone is one base away. The chain employs TRBV7-9 and TRBJ1-3; D gene unclear. Trimming shortened V by 3 bases and J by 8 bases, and 11 bases separated the two germline ends. The germline CDR1 and CDR2 sequences are SEHNR and FQNEAQ (reference sequence). The CDR3 spans 13 residues. CDR3 loop: CASSFDLGDTIYF. Written as DNA, the CDR3 is TGTGCCAGCAGCTTTGACCTGGGAGACACCATATATTTT.

This clonotype came up a few times. The chain employs TRBV11-2 and TRBJ1-4, with D unclear. Germline CDR1 is SGHAT and CDR2 is FQNNGV. This CDR3 contains 17 residues. V gave up 2 bases and J gave up 5 bases, with 18 bases separating them. The chain's CDR3 is CASSLPIRPSPNEKLFF. CDR3 DNA: TGTGCCAGCAGCTTACCAATTCGACCGAGTCCAAATGAAAAACTGTTTTTT.

V and J are TRBV20-1 and TRBJ1-5; perhaps TRBD1 as D (5 bases). Trimming removed 6 bases from V and 7 bases from J, with 16 bases in between. The CDR3 consists of 13 residues. Germline-derived CDR1 and CDR2 are DFQATT and SNEGSKA (reference sequence). The CDR3 sequence is CSASDSISQPQHF. The DNA for the CDR3 is TGCAGTGCCTCAGACAGTATCAGCCAGCCCCAGCATTTT.

The chain joins TRBV6-5 to TRBJ2-5; possibly TRBD2 for D (6 bases). Trimming pared 6 bases from V and 5 bases from J, leaving 19 bases between. Germline V gene lookup returns CDR1 MNHEY and CDR2 SVGAGI. The CDR3 covers 15 residues. The CDR3 DNA follows: TGTGCCAGCAGAAGGAGGGGCAGGGTCGAGGAGACCCAGTACTTC. This encodes CASRRRGRVEETQYF.

The chain has TRBV12-3 or TRBV12-4 and TRBJ2-7; 7 positions agree with TRBD1. The trim removed 6 bases at V and 2 bases at J, leaving 10 bases unmatched. CDR3 length: 15 amino acids. CDR3 in amino acids: CASSPDLGTAYEQYF. The CDR3 bases are TGTGCCAGCAGCCCTGACTTAGGGACAGCCTACGAGCAGTACTTC.

This chain connects TRBV20-1 to TRBJ1-3; D not resolved. The CDR3 is 13 residues long. The germline V gene encodes CDR1 DFQATT and CDR2 SNEGSKA (reference sequence). V gave up 2 bases and J gave up 3 bases, with 8 bases separating them. In nucleotides, the CDR3 is TGCAGTGCTAGATCCGGGGATGGAAACACCATATATTTT. It specifies CSARSGDGNTIYF.

A remark on this clonotype: An end of the junction differs from the germline gene, which may be a read error. The chain joins TRBV7-2 to TRBJ1-3; D is uncertain. The CDR3 has 19 amino acids. From germline, CDR1 is SGHTA and CDR2 FQGNSA. CDR3 DNA: TGTGCCAGCAGCCTCCGTAGGGCCGCGCGAGGAAGCTCTGTAAACACCATATATTTT. Amino acid sequence: CASSLRRAARGSSVNTIYF.

The rearrangement uses TRBV10-3 and TRBJ1-4, with 8 bases matching TRBD1. The V segment lost 6 bases and the J segment 11 bases; nucleotides outside the gene matches: 11. The germline gives CDR1 ENHRY, CDR2 SYGVKD. The CDR3 is made up of 14 amino acids. DNA for the CDR3: TGTGCCATCAGGGGGACAGGCGGGGAGGACAAACTGTTTTTT. Protein sequence: CAIRGTGGEDKLFF.

This chain connects TRBV20-1 to TRBJ1-6; D is ambiguous. CDR1 and CDR2 (germline): DFQATT, SNEGSKA (reference sequence). There are 14 residues in the CDR3. V was shortened by 3 bases and J by 10 bases, with 16 bases between the two germline ends. The CDR3 DNA is TGCAGTGCTAGGGGTTGGGATACCTCCTCACCCCTCCACTTT. Translated, it gives CSARGWDTSSPLHF.

This clonotype was picked up a small number of times. This chain links TRBV11-2 with TRBJ2-7; the match to TRBD1 covers 10 bases. CDR1 is SGHAT, CDR2 FQNNGV, per germline. After removal of 5 bases from V and 5 bases from J, the junction contained 12 bases not matched to a gene. The CDR3 is made up of 16 amino acids. The CDR3 spells CASSRQGAFVGNEQYF. DNA of the CDR3: TGTGCCAGCAGCCGACAGGGGGCTTTCGTTGGAAACGAGCAGTACTTC. Together with reference TRBV11-2 and TRBJ2-7, the CDR3 gives the full variable domain: EAGVAQSPRYKIIEKRQSVAFWCNPISGHATLYWYQQILGQGPKLLIQFQNNGVVDDSQLPKDRFSAERLKGVDSTLKIQPAKLEDSAVYLCASSRQGAFVGNEQYFGPGTRLTVT.

V and J are TRBV2 and TRBJ1-1; possible D gene TRBD1, 6 bases. Germline lookup yields CDR1 SNHLY and CDR2 FYNNEI. V was pared by 7 bases and J by 5 bases, with 14 bases between. The CDR3 spans 13 residues. CDR3 in amino acids: CASKREGGTEAFF. CDR3 nucleotides: TGTGCCAGCAAAAGGGAGGGGGGGACTGAAGCTTTCTTT. The complete variable domain, with remaining parts taken from reference TRBV2 and TRBJ1-1, reads EPEVTQTPSHQVTQMGQEVILRCVPISNHLYFYWYRQILGQKVEFLVSFYNNEISEKSEIFDDQFSVERPDGSNFTLKIRSTKLEDSAMYFCASKREGGTEAFFGQGTRLTVV.

The chain couples TRBV7-9 to TRBJ1-1, with a weak D call TRBD1 (6 bases). This CDR3 is built from 14 residues. Trimming took off 5 bases at V and 6 bases at J, with 16 bases between the two ends. Germline V gene lookup returns CDR1 SEHNR and CDR2 FQNEAQ (reference sequence). The CDR3, as DNA: TGTGCCAGCAGCCCCTCGGGACATTCTGCTGAAGCTTTCTTT. It codes for CASSPSGHSAEAFF.

The chain has TRBV11-2 and TRBJ2-1; D is undetermined. CDR1 is SGHAT and CDR2 is FQNNGV in the germline V gene. The V and J ends lost 6 bases and 9 bases respectively, with 21 bases between them. The CDR3 consists of 15 residues. CDR3 amino acids: CASRGMARVSAEQFF. The CDR3 DNA sequence: TGTGCCAGCAGAGGGATGGCTAGGGTTTCGGCTGAGCAGTTCTTC.

V gene TRBV14 combines with J gene TRBJ2-7, with D maybe TRBD1 (6 bases). V lost 1 base and J lost 9, with 10 bases in between. The length of the CDR3 is 12 residues. Germline assignment: CDR1 SGHDN and CDR2 FVKESK. CDR3 amino acids: CASSQAGEWQYF. The CDR3 DNA follows: TGTGCCAGCAGCCAAGCAGGGGAGTGGCAGTACTTC. Supplemented by reference TRBV14 and TRBJ2-7, the full variable domain reads EAGVTQFPSHSVIEKGQTVTLRCDPISGHDNLYWYRRVMGKEIKFLLHFVKESKQDESGMPNNRFLAERTGGTYSTLKVQPAELEDSGVYFCASSQAGEWQYFGPGTRLTVT.

This rearrangement joins TRBV7-2 to TRBJ2-5, with 9 bases lining up with TRBD2. This CDR3 has 14 amino acids. Per the germline V gene, CDR1 is SGHTA and CDR2 is FQGNSA. Trimming at V came to 5 bases and at J to 5 bases, leaving 6 bases not matched to a gene. CDR3 region: CASSRAGGWETQYF. DNA for the CDR3: TGTGCCAGCAGCCGAGCGGGAGGCTGGGAGACCCAGTACTTC.